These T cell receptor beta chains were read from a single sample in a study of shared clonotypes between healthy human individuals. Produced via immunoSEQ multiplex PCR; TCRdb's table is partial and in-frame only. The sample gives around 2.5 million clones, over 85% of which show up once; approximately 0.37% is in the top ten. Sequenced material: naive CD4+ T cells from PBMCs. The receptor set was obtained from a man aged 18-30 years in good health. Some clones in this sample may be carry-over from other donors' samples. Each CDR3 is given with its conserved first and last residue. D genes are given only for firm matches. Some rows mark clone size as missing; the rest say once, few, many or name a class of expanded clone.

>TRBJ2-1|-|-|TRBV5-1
CASSGGSSYNEQFF
TGCGCCAGCAGCGGGGGTAGCTCCTACAATGAGCAGTTCTTC
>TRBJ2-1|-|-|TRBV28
CASSTKRDRSVYEQFF
TGTGCCAGCAGCACAAAACGGGACCGGAGTGTCTATGAGCAGTTCTTC
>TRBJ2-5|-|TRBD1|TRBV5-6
CASSRTGPGETQYF
TGTGCCAGCAGCCGGACAGGGCCCGGAGAGACCCAGTACTTC
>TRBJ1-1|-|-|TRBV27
CASSAGSYRDTEAFF
TGTGCCAGCAGTGCCGGGAGCTATCGGGACACTGAAGCTTTCTTT
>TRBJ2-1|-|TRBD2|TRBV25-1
CASSEGTSGAWDEQFF
TGTGCCAGCAGTGAGGGGACTAGCGGGGCATGGGATGAGCAGTTCTTC
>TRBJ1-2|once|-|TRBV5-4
CASSPEEEGYTF
TGTGCCAGCAGCCCGGAGGAGGAGGGCTACACCTTC
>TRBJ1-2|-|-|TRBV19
CASSMFGRREGYTF
TGTGCCAGTAGTATGTTCGGCCGCCGTGAAGGCTACACCTTC
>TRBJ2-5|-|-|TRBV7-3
CASSLLAGQGETQYF
TGTGCCAGCAGCTTACTCGCAGGCCAAGGGGAGACCCAGTACTTC
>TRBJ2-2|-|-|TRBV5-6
CASSLRVPGELFF
TGTGCCAGCAGCTTGAGGGTCCCTGGGGAGCTGTTTTTT
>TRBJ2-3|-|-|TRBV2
CASSDRDLYKDTQYF
TGTGCCAGCTCCGATCGGGACCTTTATAAGGATACGCAGTATTTT
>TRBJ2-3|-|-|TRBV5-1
CASSLGQIDTQYF
TGCGCCAGCAGCTTGGGACAGATAGATACGCAGTATTTT
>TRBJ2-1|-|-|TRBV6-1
CASRGALAYNEQFF
TGTGCCAGCAGGGGGGCCCTGGCCTACAATGAGCAGTTCTTC
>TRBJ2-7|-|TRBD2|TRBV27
CASIASTSGTYEQYF
TGTGCCAGCATAGCGTCGACTAGCGGAACCTACGAGCAGTACTTC
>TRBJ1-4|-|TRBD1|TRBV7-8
CASSLKRQGLIYEKLFF
TGTGCCAGCAGCCTCAAAAGACAGGGCCTTATCTATGAAAAACTGTTTTTT
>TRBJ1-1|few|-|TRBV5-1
CASRTAQGYTEAFF
TGCGCCAGCAGAACCGCACAGGGATACACTGAAGCTTTCTTT
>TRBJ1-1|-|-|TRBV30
CAWSVGNEAFF
TGTGCCTGGAGTGTAGGGAATGAAGCTTTCTTT
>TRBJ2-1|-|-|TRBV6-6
CASSPGHNEQFF
TGTGCCAGCAGCCCAGGACACAATGAGCAGTTCTTC
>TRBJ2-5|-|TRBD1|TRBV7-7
CASSRNPGGQGNRETQYF
TGTGCCAGCAGCCGAAATCCCGGCGGACAGGGAAATCGGGAGACCCAGTACTTC
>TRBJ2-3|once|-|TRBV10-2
CASTSLEGRDTQYF
TGCGCCAGCACATCTTTGGAGGGGCGAGATACGCAGTATTTT
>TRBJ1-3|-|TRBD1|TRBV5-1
CASSGQGLGNTIYF
TGCGCCAGCAGCGGACAGGGACTCGGAAACACCATATATTTT
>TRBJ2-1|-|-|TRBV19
CASSVGLPSYNEQFF
TGTGCCAGTAGTGTGGGACTGCCCTCCTACAATGAGCAGTTCTTC
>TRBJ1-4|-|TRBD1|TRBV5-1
CASRTGVNEKLFF
TGCGCCAGCAGGACAGGGGTTAATGAAAAACTGTTTTTT